This T cell receptor beta chain stems from a study of blood T cell repertoires in COVID-19 (dated by TCRdb to the early 2020s). In the study overall: Collaborator samples came from the United States, Italy and Spain and covered acute and convalescent phases of COVID-19. The prospective study material was composed of cDNA or gDNA derived from T cells, B-cell-depleted T cells, or PBMCs. Deeply sampled blood TCRbeta repertoires from subjects exposed to, actively infected with, or recovered from COVID-19 were included in the dataset. The repertoires were released in a freely available public database intended as a resource for research on the immune response to SARS-CoV-2. Samples came from the ongoing ImmuneRACE study (first 160 participants) plus 1,254 subjects from 6 global collaborators. A de-identified subject ID, COVID-19 status, age in years and sex were almost always included in the sample metadata. Where available, HLA class I and class II types were obtained from metadata supplied by the sample provider rather than from assay-based typing.

The junction shows trimming of 3 bases on V and 5 bases on J, and the gene matches do not reach 5 bases of it. Reading the germline V gene gives CDR1 SNHLY and CDR2 FYNNEI. Reading from cysteine to phenylalanine, the CDR3 counts 15 amino acids. Kept here is only the CDR3 DNA, which spans 45 bases and is read in frame from base 1. The immunoSEQ Assay, a bias-controlled multiplex PCR, was used to amplify TCRbeta CDR3 regions from genomic DNA. The authors' analysis ran thus. The number of nucleated cells in each sample was estimated from the amplification of reference gene primers within the assay. To quantify the absolute abundance of each unique TCRbeta CDR3 rearrangement, sequence reads were collapsed and filtered. For each sample, productive Simpson clonality was calculated as the square root of Simpson's diversity index across productive rearrangements. TCRdb took this table from immuneACCESS and kept in-frame rearrangements with V and J called. Such tables lack part of the clones; where checked against another copy, unresolved V genes explain under half of the gap, and the rest is unexplained. That table gives V, J and clone size, and the DNA gave D and trimming. The sample records roughly 290,000 clones, 85% to 90% of which are singletons. The ten biggest clones cover roughly 1.5% of the sample.

In the prospective study, participants were roughly 18 to 95 years old, resided in about 25 geographic areas of the United States, and were enrolled through a virtual design. To assign participants to cohorts, the prospective study relied on clinical history that participants themselves reported in a screening survey and a study questionnaire. In the prospective study, mobile phlebotomists collected whole blood, serum and a nasopharyngeal or oropharyngeal swab from each participant. Prospective study participants could optionally give additional blood draws and questionnaires over a roughly two-month period. Prospective study blood samples were shipped either frozen or at room temperature before DNA extraction. Paper-wide results and their limitations: How much clinical and demographic metadata was included differed by source and by participant, and the metadata was provided uncurated.

In regard to this clone: The antigen this receptor binds is unknown. The sample holds no much larger clone one base away, and base qualities are not on file.

Sequencing was done on a sample of PBMCs or T cells enriched from blood (not recorded which). The sequence links TRBV2 to TRBJ2-5, with 11 bases matching TRBD2. This TCR derives from a woman between 18 and 29 years old with acute COVID-19. The DNA sequence reads TGTGCCAGCAGTGAGACTAGCGGGATTCGCGAGACCCAGTACTTC. Translated, this gives CASSETSGIRETQYF.